This is a list of T cell receptor beta chains from one sample in a study of T cell repertoires in cytomegalovirus infection. Their antigen targets remain unknown. TCRdb itself ran the reads through MiXCR, one entry per CDR3 protein. The sample has 400,000 to 600,000 distinct CDR3 sequences, 42% seen once. Sequencing was performed on cultured PBMCs, taken from culture after CMV antigen stimulation. The origin of the receptors is a human donor in good health (CMV status not recorded). Some clones in this sample may be carry-over from other donors' samples. Both conserved end residues are part of each CDR3. D genes are given only for firm matches. For some rows the clone size is stated as once, few or many, or as a class when expanded; others skip it.

j_gene: TRBJ1-5; v_gene: TRBV7-8; d_gene: NA; abundance: many; CDR3nt: TGTGCCAGCAGCTTAGGGTTCGGTCAGCCCCAGCATTTT; CDR3aa: CASSLGFGQPQHF
j_gene: TRBJ2-2; v_gene: TRBV7-8; d_gene: TRBD1; abundance: once; CDR3nt: TGTGCCAGCAGCTCCCTGGGACAGGGGGCTCAGGGTGCCACCGGGGAGCTGTTTTTT; CDR3aa: CASSSLGQGAQGATGELFF
j_gene: TRBJ2-3; v_gene: TRBV6-5; d_gene: NA; abundance: NA; CDR3nt: TGTGCCAGCAGTCGTGGGGGCACAACCACAGATACGCAGTATTTT; CDR3aa: CASSRGGTTTDTQYF
j_gene: TRBJ2-7; v_gene: TRBV11-2; d_gene: NA; abundance: NA; CDR3nt: TGTGCCAGCGGGGGAACCGAGCAGTACTTC; CDR3aa: CASGGTEQYF
j_gene: TRBJ1-1; v_gene: TRBV7-9; d_gene: NA; abundance: NA; CDR3nt: TGTGCCAGCAGCTTAGTGAGTTTCACTGAAGCTTTCTTT; CDR3aa: CASSLVSFTEAFF
j_gene: TRBJ2-3; v_gene: TRBV20-1; d_gene: TRBD2; abundance: NA; CDR3nt: TGCAGTGCTAGAGACCCGGGACTAGCGGGGGGCCCCATCACAGATACGCAGTATTTT; CDR3aa: CSARDPGLAGGPITDTQYF
j_gene: TRBJ2-7; v_gene: TRBV20-1; d_gene: NA; abundance: NA; CDR3nt: TGCAGTGCCGGGGACTTGAAGGGCGAGCAGTACTTC; CDR3aa: CSAGDLKGEQYF
j_gene: TRBJ2-5; v_gene: TRBV7-2; d_gene: NA; abundance: NA; CDR3nt: TGTGCCAGCAGCTTAGTCCCTATTACCATGCAGACCCAGTACTTC; CDR3aa: CASSLVPITMQTQYF
j_gene: TRBJ2-5; v_gene: TRBV7-2; d_gene: NA; abundance: many; CDR3nt: TGTGCCAGCAGCTTAACTCTCGGACTGGGGGTGGAGACCCAGTACTTC; CDR3aa: CASSLTLGLGVETQYF
j_gene: TRBJ2-7; v_gene: TRBV6-2/TRBV6-3; d_gene: NA; abundance: NA; CDR3nt: TGTGCCAGCTGGCGCGGGGTAACCGCCTACGAGCAGTACTTC; CDR3aa: CASWRGVTAYEQYF
j_gene: TRBJ2-7; v_gene: TRBV7-2; d_gene: TRBD2; abundance: NA; CDR3nt: TGTGCCAGCAGCTTAGCCAGTGGGCCTAGCGGGAGGCCCTACGAGCAGTACTTC; CDR3aa: CASSLASGPSGRPYEQYF
j_gene: TRBJ1-1; v_gene: TRBV12-3/TRBV12-4; d_gene: NA; abundance: NA; CDR3nt: TGTGCCAGCAGTTTCGGGACTACTGAAGCTTTCTTT; CDR3aa: CASSFGTTEAFF
j_gene: TRBJ1-5; v_gene: TRBV28; d_gene: TRBD1; abundance: NA; CDR3nt: TGTGCCAGCAGTTTATTAGCAGGGGGCGGTAGCAATCAGCCCCAGCATTTT; CDR3aa: CASSLLAGGGSNQPQHF
j_gene: TRBJ2-7; v_gene: TRBV15; d_gene: TRBD1; abundance: NA; CDR3nt: TGTGCCACCGGGGACAGTGCCTACGAGCAGTACTTC; CDR3aa: CATGDSAYEQYF
j_gene: TRBJ2-6; v_gene: TRBV7-2; d_gene: NA; abundance: NA; CDR3nt: TGTGCCAGCAGCCCCAGGTTCCGGGCCCCTGGGGCCAACGTCCTGACTTTC; CDR3aa: CASSPRFRAPGANVLTF
j_gene: TRBJ2-7; v_gene: TRBV7-2; d_gene: NA; abundance: NA; CDR3nt: TGTGCCAGCAGCTTATTAGGTGGGCCGGAGGAGCAGTACTTC; CDR3aa: CASSLLGGPEEQYF
j_gene: TRBJ1-4; v_gene: TRBV2; d_gene: NA; abundance: few; CDR3nt: TGTGCCAGCAGCCAAGGAGGGGAGGGGGAAAAACTGTTTTTT; CDR3aa: CASSQGGEGEKLFF
j_gene: TRBJ2-1; v_gene: TRBV18; d_gene: NA; abundance: NA; CDR3nt: TGTGCCAGCTCACCATCCGCCAGGGGAGGGGAGCAGTTCTTC; CDR3aa: CASSPSARGGEQFF
j_gene: TRBJ2-1; v_gene: TRBV7-2; d_gene: NA; abundance: NA; CDR3nt: TGTGCCAGCAGCACAAGGCCCCTCAATGAGCAGTTCTTC; CDR3aa: CASSTRPLNEQFF
j_gene: TRBJ2-1; v_gene: TRBV6-2/TRBV6-3; d_gene: TRBD1; abundance: few; CDR3nt: TGTGCCAGCAGTACTCGGGACAGACGAGTGTTCTTC; CDR3aa: CASSTRDRRVFF
j_gene: TRBJ2-1; v_gene: TRBV7-2; d_gene: TRBD1; abundance: many; CDR3nt: TGTGCCAGCAGCCGAACAGGGGCATACAATGAGCAGTTCTTC; CDR3aa: CASSRTGAYNEQFF
j_gene: TRBJ2-3; v_gene: TRBV11-2; d_gene: NA; abundance: NA; CDR3nt: TGTGCCAGCAGCTTAGTCCGGGAGAGGACAGATACGCAGTATTTT; CDR3aa: CASSLVRERTDTQYF
j_gene: TRBJ1-2; v_gene: TRBV6-1; d_gene: NA; abundance: few; CDR3nt: TGTGCCAGCAGCGCTGGACCACGCTACTATGGCTACACCTTC; CDR3aa: CASSAGPRYYGYTF
j_gene: TRBJ1-6; v_gene: TRBV11-3; d_gene: TRBD1; abundance: few; CDR3nt: TGTGCCAGCAGCGCTACAGGGGAGAGTAATTCACCCCTCCACTTT; CDR3aa: CASSATGESNSPLHF
j_gene: TRBJ1-6; v_gene: TRBV12-3/TRBV12-4; d_gene: NA; abundance: NA; CDR3nt: TGTGCCAGCAGTCCCGCGGGGGGCGGGAATTCACCCCTCCACTTT; CDR3aa: CASSPAGGGNSPLHF
j_gene: TRBJ1-5; v_gene: TRBV4-1; d_gene: TRBD1; abundance: NA; CDR3nt: TGCGCCAGCAGCCAATCGACAGGGGGGTTTTTGAAGCCCCAGCATTTT; CDR3aa: CASSQSTGGFLKPQHF
j_gene: TRBJ2-5; v_gene: TRBV5-1; d_gene: TRBD1; abundance: NA; CDR3nt: TGCGCCAGCAGCATAGGACAGGTTCAAGAGACCCAGTACTTC; CDR3aa: CASSIGQVQETQYF
j_gene: TRBJ2-3; v_gene: TRBV4-3; d_gene: NA; abundance: NA; CDR3nt: TGCGCCAGCAGCCAACTGACAGCTAGCACAGATACGCAGTATTTT; CDR3aa: CASSQLTASTDTQYF
j_gene: TRBJ2-7; v_gene: TRBV12-3/TRBV12-4; d_gene: NA; abundance: few; CDR3nt: TGTGCCAGCAGTTTAGCTAGCGGCAGGGGGAATGCCTACGAGCAGTACTTC; CDR3aa: CASSLASGRGNAYEQYF
j_gene: TRBJ1-5; v_gene: TRBV7-2; d_gene: TRBD1; abundance: few; CDR3nt: TGTGCCAGCAGCTTTGACAGGGGCCAGGAGGGGGCCCAGCATTTT; CDR3aa: CASSFDRGQEGAQHF
j_gene: TRBJ2-7; v_gene: TRBV11-2; d_gene: NA; abundance: NA; CDR3nt: TGTGCCAGCAGCTCTCATGGGGGGCTCGTATCCTACGAGCAGTACTTC; CDR3aa: CASSSHGGLVSYEQYF
j_gene: TRBJ1-3; v_gene: TRBV7-3; d_gene: NA; abundance: NA; CDR3nt: TGTGCCAGCAGCTTTTCTGGGAATGGTGGAAACACCATATATTTT; CDR3aa: CASSFSGNGGNTIYF
j_gene: TRBJ2-7; v_gene: TRBV7-6; d_gene: NA; abundance: NA; CDR3nt: TGTGCCAGCAGCTTTAGGCAGGGCAACTACGAGCAGTACTTC; CDR3aa: CASSFRQGNYEQYF
j_gene: TRBJ1-2; v_gene: TRBV6-1; d_gene: NA; abundance: few; CDR3nt: TGTGCCAGCAGTGATCGGCAGGGGTACGGAGGAGGCTACACCTTC; CDR3aa: CASSDRQGYGGGYTF
j_gene: TRBJ2-6; v_gene: TRBV29-1; d_gene: TRBD1; abundance: once; CDR3nt: TGCAGCGTTGGAAAGGGGGCGCCTGGGGCCAACGTCCTGACTTTC; CDR3aa: CSVGKGAPGANVLTF
j_gene: TRBJ1-1; v_gene: TRBV12-5; d_gene: NA; abundance: NA; CDR3nt: TGTGCTAGTGGCTCAAGAGGGGTTGTATTGGCGAACACTGAAGCTTTCTTT; CDR3aa: CASGSRGVVLANTEAFF
j_gene: TRBJ2-2; v_gene: TRBV11-2; d_gene: TRBD1; abundance: NA; CDR3nt: TGTGCCAGCCGAGTAGGGGGCGTTACGAACACCGGGGAGCTGTTTTTT; CDR3aa: CASRVGGVTNTGELFF
j_gene: TRBJ1-1; v_gene: TRBV28; d_gene: NA; abundance: few; CDR3nt: TGTGCCAGCAGTTTATTTACAGGGCCCGGGGTAGCTGAAGCTTTCTTT; CDR3aa: CASSLFTGPGVAEAFF